The clone carrying this T cell receptor beta chain was detected many times. This record belongs to a study of read filtering for tumor transcriptome and immune sequencing. Study-level background: R-ISS stage counts were eight or nine for I, 15 to 20 for II, 6 or 7 for III. TCR-mapped reads were about 4.05 to 11 million with IR-seq versus about 75 to 1,400 with RNA-seq.

CDR3 length: 18 residues. The ends lost 3 bases at V and 2 bases at J; junction bases unmatched: 10. CDR1 is MDHEN, CDR2 SYDVKM, per germline. This library used roughly 430 ng RNA and molecular barcoded adaptors spanning alpha/delta and beta/gamma chains. TCRdb re-analysed the reads in MiXCR, keeping a single row per CDR3 protein. The table lists approximately 62,000 distinct CDR3 sequences, roughly 20% of them singletons. The sample consisted of a population of CD138-negative cells sorted from bone marrow. This clonotype was obtained from a donor at least 40 years old with multiple myeloma. V is TRBV28 and J is TRBJ2-1; 10 bases map to TRBD2. The CDR3 nucleotides read TGTGCCAGCAGTTTCCCCGTTCTAGCGGGGGTAGCCTACAATGAGCAGTTCTTC. Translated, it gives CASSFPVLAGVAYNEQFF.